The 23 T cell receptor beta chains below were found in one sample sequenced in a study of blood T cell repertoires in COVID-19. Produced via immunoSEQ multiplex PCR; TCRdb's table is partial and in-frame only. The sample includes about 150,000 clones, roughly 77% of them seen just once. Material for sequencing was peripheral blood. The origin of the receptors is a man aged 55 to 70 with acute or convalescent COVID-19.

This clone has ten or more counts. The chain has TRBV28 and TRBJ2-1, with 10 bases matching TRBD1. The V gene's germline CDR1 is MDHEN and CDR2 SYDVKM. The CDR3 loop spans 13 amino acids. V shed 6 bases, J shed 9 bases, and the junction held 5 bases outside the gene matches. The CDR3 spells CASSRTGGIEQFF. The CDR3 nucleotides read TGTGCCAGCAGCCGGACAGGGGGAATTGAGCAGTTCTTC.

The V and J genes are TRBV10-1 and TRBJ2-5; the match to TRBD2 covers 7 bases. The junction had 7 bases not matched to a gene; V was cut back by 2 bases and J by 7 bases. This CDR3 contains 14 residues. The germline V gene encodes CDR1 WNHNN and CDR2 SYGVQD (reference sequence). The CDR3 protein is CASSESLAAGTQYF. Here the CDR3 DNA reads TGCGCCAGCAGTGAGAGTCTAGCGGCAGGGACCCAGTACTTC.

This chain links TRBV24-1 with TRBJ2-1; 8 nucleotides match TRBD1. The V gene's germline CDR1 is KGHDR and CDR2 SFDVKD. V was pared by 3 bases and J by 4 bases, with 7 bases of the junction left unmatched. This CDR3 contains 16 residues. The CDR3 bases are TGTGCCACCAGTGATAAGGCCGGGACAGGTTACAATGAGCAGTTCTTC. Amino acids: CATSDKAGTGYNEQFF.

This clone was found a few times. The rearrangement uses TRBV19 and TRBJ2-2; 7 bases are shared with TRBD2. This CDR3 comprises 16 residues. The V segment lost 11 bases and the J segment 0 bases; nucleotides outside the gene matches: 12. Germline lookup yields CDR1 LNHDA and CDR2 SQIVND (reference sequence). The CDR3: CASRGDSGSNTGELFF. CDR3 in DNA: TGTGCCTCCCGAGGGGATAGCGGGTCGAACACCGGGGAGCTGTTTTTT.

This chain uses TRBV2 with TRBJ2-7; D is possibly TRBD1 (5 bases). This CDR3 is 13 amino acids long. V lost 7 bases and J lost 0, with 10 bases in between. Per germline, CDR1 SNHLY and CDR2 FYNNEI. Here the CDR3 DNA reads TGTGCCAGCACCCAGGGTGGCTCCTACGAGCAGTACTTC. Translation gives CASTQGGSYEQYF.

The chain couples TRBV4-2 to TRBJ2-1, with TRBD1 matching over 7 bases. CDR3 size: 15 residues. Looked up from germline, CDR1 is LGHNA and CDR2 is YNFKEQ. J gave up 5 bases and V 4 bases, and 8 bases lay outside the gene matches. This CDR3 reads CASSPRTGGNNEQFF. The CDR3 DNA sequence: TGTGCCAGCAGCCCTCGGACAGGTGGGAACAATGAGCAGTTCTTC.

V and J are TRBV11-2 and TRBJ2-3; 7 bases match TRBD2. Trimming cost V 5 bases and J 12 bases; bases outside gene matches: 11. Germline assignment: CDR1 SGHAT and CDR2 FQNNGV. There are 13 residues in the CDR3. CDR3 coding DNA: TGTGCCAGCAGCATCGGGACTACATTCATACAGTATTTT. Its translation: CASSIGTTFIQYF.

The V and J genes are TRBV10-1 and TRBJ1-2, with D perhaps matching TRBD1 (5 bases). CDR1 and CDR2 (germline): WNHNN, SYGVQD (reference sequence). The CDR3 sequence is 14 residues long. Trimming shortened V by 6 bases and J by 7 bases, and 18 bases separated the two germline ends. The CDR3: CASSQGKGSFGYTF. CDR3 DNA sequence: TGCGCCAGCAGCCAGGGCAAGGGTTCGTTTGGCTACACCTTC.

The CDR3 is CSASLAYNEQFF. DNA for the CDR3: TGCAGTGCTAGTTTGGCTTACAATGAGCAGTTCTTC. The gene calls are TRBV20-1 and TRBJ2-1, with no clear D. CDR3 size: 12 residues. Germline V CDR1 and CDR2: DFQATT, SNEGSKA (reference sequence). V was shortened by 3 bases and J by 4 bases, with 7 bases between the two germline ends.

Here the CDR3 reads CASSPPQGRNTEAFF. In nucleotides, the CDR3 is TGTGCCAGCTCACCACCACAGGGGCGTAACACTGAAGCTTTCTTT. V usage is TRBV18 and J usage is TRBJ1-1; 7 positions match TRBD1. The germline V gene encodes CDR1 KGHSH and CDR2 LQKENI. This CDR3 region has 15 residues. The junction had 3 bases not matched to a gene; V was cut back by 0 bases and J by 2 bases.

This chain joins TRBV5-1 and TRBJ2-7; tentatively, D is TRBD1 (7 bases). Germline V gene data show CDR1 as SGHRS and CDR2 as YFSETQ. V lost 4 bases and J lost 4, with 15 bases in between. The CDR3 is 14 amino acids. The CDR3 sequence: CASSPMTGTYEQYF. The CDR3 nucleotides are TGCGCCAGCAGCCCTATGACAGGGACTTACGAGCAGTACTTC.

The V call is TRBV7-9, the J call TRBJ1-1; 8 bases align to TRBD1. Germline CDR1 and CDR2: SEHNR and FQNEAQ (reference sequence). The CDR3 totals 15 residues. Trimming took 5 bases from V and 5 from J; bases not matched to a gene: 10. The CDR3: CASSPPGQGRTEAFF. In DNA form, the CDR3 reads TGTGCCAGCAGCCCCCCAGGACAGGGCAGAACTGAAGCTTTCTTT.

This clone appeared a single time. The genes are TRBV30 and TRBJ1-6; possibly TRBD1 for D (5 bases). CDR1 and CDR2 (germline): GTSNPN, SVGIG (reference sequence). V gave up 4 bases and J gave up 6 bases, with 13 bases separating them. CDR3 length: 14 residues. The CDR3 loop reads CAWTVGALNSPLHF. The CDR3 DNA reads TGTGCCTGGACCGTAGGGGCACTTAATTCACCCCTCCACTTT.

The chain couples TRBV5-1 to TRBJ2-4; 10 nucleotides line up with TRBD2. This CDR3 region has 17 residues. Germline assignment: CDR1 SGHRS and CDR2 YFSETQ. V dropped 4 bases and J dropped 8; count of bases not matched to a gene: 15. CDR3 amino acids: CASSLAYLAGDGDIQYF. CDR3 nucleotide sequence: TGCGCCAGCAGCCTGGCTTATCTAGCGGGAGATGGAGACATTCAGTACTTC.

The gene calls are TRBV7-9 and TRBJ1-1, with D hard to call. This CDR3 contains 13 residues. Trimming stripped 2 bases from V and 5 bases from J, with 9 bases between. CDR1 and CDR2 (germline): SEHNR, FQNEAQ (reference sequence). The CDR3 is CASSLTRGTEAFF. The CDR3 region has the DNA TGTGCCAGCAGCTTAACTAGAGGGACTGAAGCTTTCTTT.

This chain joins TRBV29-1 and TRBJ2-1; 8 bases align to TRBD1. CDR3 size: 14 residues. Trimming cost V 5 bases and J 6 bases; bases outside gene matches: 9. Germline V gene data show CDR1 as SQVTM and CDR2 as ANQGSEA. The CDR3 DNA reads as TGCAGCGTTCTGACAGGGGTCAATGGCAATGAGCAGTTCTTC. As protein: CSVLTGVNGNEQFF.

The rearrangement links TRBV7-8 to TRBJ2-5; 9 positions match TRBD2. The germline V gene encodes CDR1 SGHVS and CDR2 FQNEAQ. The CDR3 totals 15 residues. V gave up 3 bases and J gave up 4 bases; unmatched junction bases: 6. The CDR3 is CASSLGSGSGETQYF. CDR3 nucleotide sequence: TGTGCCAGCAGCTTGGGTAGCGGGAGCGGAGAGACCCAGTACTTC.

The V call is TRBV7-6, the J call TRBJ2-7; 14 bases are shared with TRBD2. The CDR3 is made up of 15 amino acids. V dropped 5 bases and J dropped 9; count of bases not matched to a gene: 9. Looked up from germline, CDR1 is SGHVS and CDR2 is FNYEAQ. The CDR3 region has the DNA TGTGCCAGCAGCCCGGGGACTAGCGGGAGAGTCCCGCAGTACTTC. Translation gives CASSPGTSGRVPQYF.

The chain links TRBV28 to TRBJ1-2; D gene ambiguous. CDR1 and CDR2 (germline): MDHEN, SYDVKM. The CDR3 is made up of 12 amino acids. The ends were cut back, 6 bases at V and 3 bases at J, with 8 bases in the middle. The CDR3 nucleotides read TGTGCCAGCAGCACAGTGGACTATGGCTACACCTTC. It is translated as CASSTVDYGYTF.

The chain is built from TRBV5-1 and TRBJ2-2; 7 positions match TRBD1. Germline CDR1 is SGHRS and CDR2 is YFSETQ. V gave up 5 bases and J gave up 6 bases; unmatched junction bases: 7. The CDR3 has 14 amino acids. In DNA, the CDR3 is TGCGCCAGCAGTAGGCAGGGGGACGCCGGGGAGCTGTTTTTT. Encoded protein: CASSRQGDAGELFF.

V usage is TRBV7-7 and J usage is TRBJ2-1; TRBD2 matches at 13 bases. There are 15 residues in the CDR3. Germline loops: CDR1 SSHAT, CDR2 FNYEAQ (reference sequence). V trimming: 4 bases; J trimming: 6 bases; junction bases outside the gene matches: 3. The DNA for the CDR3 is TGTGCCAGCAGCTCCGGACTAGCGGGAGCCAATGAGCAGTTCTTC. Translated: CASSSGLAGANEQFF.

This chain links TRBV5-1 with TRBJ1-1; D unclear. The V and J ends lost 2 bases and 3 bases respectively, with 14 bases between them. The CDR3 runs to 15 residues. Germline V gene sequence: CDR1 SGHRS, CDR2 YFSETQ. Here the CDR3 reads CASSLQTPLYTEAFF. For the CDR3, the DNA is TGCGCCAGCAGCTTACAGACACCTCTTTACACTGAAGCTTTCTTT.

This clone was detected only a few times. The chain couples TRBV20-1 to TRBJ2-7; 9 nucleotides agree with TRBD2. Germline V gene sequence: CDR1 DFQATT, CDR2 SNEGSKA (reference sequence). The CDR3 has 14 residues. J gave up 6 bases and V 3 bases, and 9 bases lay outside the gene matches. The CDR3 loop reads CSASASSGTGEQYF. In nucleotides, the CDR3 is TGCAGTGCTAGTGCTTCTAGCGGGACCGGCGAGCAGTACTTC.